This T cell receptor beta chain was sequenced during a study of cytomegalovirus exposure and HLA in healthy donors. Germline V gene data show CDR1 as LGHNA and CDR2 as YSLEER. Trimming took 2 bases from V and 7 from J, leaving 14 bases between them. The CDR3 runs to 15 residues. The PCR was carried out with 60 Vbeta primers and 13 Jbeta primers. Produced via immunoSEQ multiplex PCR; TCRdb's table is partial and in-frame only. Of roughly 100,000 clones in the sample, 15% were seen once. Only a few counts were recorded for this clone. Sequences were obtained from PBMCs. V and J are TRBV4-3 and TRBJ1-4; no firm D call. The clonotype comes from a female donor in good health and CMV-seronegative. In nucleotides, the CDR3 is TGCGCCAGCAGCCAATTCGAGGCAGCTGGTGAAAAACTGTTTTTT. Translation: CASSQFEAAGEKLFF.